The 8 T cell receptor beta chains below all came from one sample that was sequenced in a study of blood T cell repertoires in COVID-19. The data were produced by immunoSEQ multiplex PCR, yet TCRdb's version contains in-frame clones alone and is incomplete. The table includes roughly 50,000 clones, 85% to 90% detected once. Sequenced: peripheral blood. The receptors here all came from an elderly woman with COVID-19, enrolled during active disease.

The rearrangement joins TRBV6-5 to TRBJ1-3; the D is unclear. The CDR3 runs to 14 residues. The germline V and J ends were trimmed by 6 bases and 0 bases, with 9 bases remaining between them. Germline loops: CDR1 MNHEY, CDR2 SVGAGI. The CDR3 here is CASRLISSGNTIYF. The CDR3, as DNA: TGTGCCAGCAGGCTTATTAGCTCTGGAAACACCATATATTTT.

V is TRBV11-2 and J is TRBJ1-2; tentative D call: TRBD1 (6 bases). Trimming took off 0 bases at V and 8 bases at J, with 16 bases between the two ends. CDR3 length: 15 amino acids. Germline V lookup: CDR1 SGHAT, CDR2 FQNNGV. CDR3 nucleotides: TGTGCCAGCAGCTTAGATCAGGGGACCATCGGCGGCTACACCTTC. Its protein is CASSLDQGTIGGYTF.

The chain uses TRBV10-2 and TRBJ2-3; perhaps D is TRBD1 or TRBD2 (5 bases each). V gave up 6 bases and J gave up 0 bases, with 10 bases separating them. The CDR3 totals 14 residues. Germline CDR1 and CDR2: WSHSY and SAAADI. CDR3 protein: CASREGRSTDTQYF. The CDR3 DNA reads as TGCGCCAGCAGAGAGGGGCGCAGCACAGATACGCAGTATTTT.

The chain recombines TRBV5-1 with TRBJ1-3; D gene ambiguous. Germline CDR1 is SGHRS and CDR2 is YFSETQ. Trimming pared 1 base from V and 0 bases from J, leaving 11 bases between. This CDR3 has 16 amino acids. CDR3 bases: TGCGCCAGCAGCTTGTATACCGTCAGCTCTGGAAACACCATATATTTT. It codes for CASSLYTVSSGNTIYF.

In nucleotides, the CDR3 is TGTGCCAGCAGCTTGACTAATCAGCCCCAGCATTTT. Its translation: CASSLTNQPQHF. The gene calls are TRBV5-8 and TRBJ1-5; D unresolved. The germline V and J ends were trimmed by 1 base and 4 bases, with 3 bases remaining between them. The CDR3 consists of 12 residues. Looked up from germline, CDR1 is SGHTS and CDR2 is YDEGEE.

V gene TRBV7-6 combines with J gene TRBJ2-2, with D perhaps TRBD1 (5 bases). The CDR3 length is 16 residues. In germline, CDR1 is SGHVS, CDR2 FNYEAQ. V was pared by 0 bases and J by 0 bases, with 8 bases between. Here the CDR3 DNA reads TGTGCCAGCAGCTTAGCGGGGCGTTCGAACACCGGGGAGCTGTTTTTT. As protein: CASSLAGRSNTGELFF. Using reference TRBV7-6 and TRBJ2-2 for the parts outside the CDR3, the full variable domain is GAGVSQSPRYKVTKRGQDVALRCDPISGHVSLYWYRQALGQGPEFLTYFNYEAQQDKSGLPNDRFSAERPEGSISTLTIQRTEQRDSAMYRCASSLAGRSNTGELFFGEGSRLTVL.

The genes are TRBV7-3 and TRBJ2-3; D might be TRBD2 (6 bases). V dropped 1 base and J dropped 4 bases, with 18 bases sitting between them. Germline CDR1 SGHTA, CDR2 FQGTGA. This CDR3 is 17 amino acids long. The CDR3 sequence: CASSLKGRSLKADTQYF. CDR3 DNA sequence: TGTGCCAGCAGCTTAAAAGGGAGGTCGCTCAAGGCAGATACGCAGTATTTT. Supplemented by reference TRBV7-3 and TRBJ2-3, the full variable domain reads GAGVSQTPSNKVTEKGKYVELRCDPISGHTALYWYRQSLGQGPEFLIYFQGTGAADDSGLPNDRFFAVRPEGSVSTLKIQRTERGDSAVYLCASSLKGRSLKADTQYFGPGTRLTVL.

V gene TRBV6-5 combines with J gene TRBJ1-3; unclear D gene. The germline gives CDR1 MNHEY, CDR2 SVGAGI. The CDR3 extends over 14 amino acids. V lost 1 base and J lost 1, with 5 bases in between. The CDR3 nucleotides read TGTGCCAGCAGTTACTACGGTTCTGGAAACACCATATATTTT. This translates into CASSYYGSGNTIYF.